This TCR beta chain was identified in a study of beta chain features in type 1 diabetes. Notes on the study in general: In all four CD4+ subsets, TCRB CDR3 length was significantly, moderately reduced in type 1 diabetes.

This clone has just a few counts. Its antigen is not known. The authors reverse transcribed all of the isolated RNA, so sequencing captured expressed TCRB transcripts. The protocol was immunoSEQ multiplex PCR, while the TCRdb copy is restricted to in-frame clones and leaves out a portion. The table records around 430,000 clones, 30% of them present only once. Sequenced material: naive CD4+ T cells from blood. This sequence was found in a man younger than 35 in good health.

The CDR3 bases are TGTGCCAGCAGCTCCCAGACAGGTCCCGGGGAGCTGTTTTTT. Translation: CASSSQTGPGELFF. The chain joins TRBV11-2 to TRBJ2-2; D is perhaps TRBD1 (6 bases). The CDR3 totals 14 residues. The V end lost 4 bases, the J end lost 6 bases, and 12 bases lay between the germline ends. Germline assignment: CDR1 SGHAT and CDR2 FQNNGV.